Listed below are T cell receptor beta chains from one sample, sequenced in a study of OX40 agonist ivuxolimab in advanced cancers. The method was immunoSEQ multiplex PCR; TCRdb's version includes in-frame clones alone and lacks a portion of them. The sample lists tens of thousands of clones; about 93% were seen once. The sequenced sample was CD4+ or CD8+ T cells sorted from blood, obtained in a trial of the OX40 agonist ivuxolimab. Receptors were obtained from an adult with an advanced solid tumor such as melanoma, head and neck, liver or kidney cancer. Each CDR3 is given with its conserved first and last residue. A D gene is named only where the DNA matches it firmly. Only some rows state a clone size, as once, few, many or a class for expanded clones.

j_call cdr3_length d_call v_call clone_size cdr3_nt cdr3_aa
TRBJ2-3 15 . TRBV5-4 . TGTGCCAGCATCCAGGGTGGACAGAGCACAGATACGCAGTATTTT CASIQGGQSTDTQYF
TRBJ1-5 16 . TRBV27 . TGTGCCAGCAGTATCGGCCGGGGCAGGGGTAATCAGCCCCAGCATTTT CASSIGRGRGNQPQHF
TRBJ1-1 14 . TRBV6-5 . TGTGCCAGCAGTTACTCGACAACCAGCACTGAAGCTTTCTTT CASSYSTTSTEAFF
TRBJ2-2 17 TRBD1 TRBV19 once TGTGCCAGTAGCACGGACAGGGTGTCGACGAACACCGGGGAGCTGTTTTTT CASSTDRVSTNTGELFF
TRBJ1-1 17 TRBD1 TRBV4-3 . TGCGCCAGCAGCCAAGAGGTCCACAGGGGTAGGAACACTGAAGCTTTCTTT CASSQEVHRGRNTEAFF
TRBJ2-5 14 TRBD1 TRBV10-3 . TGTGCCATCAGCGACAGGGGCCGGCAAGAGACCCAGTACTTC CAISDRGRQETQYF
TRBJ2-1 18 TRBD2 TRBV11-2 once TGTGCCAGCAGCTTAGACGGCGGGGGGGCCGGATCCTACAATGAGCAGTTCTTC CASSLDGGGAGSYNEQFF
TRBJ2-7 15 . TRBV4-3 . TGCGCCAGCAGCCAAGCGTTACTAGAATACTACGAGCAGTACTTC CASSQALLEYYEQYF
TRBJ1-1 14 . TRBV13 . TGTGCCAGCAGCCCCGGGGGGGGAGGAACTGAAGCTTTCTTT CASSPGGGGTEAFF
TRBJ1-6 16 . TRBV10-3 . TGTGCCATCAGTGACGAGGCCCCGACCTATAATTCACCCCTCCACTTT CAISDEAPTYNSPLHF
TRBJ1-2 17 . TRBV5-8 . TGTGCCAGCAGCGCCCGGGACATTGGCTACCTTGACTATGGCTACACCTTC CASSARDIGYLDYGYTF
TRBJ2-3 11 . TRBV10-2 . TGCGCCAGCACCGAGACAGATACGCAGTATTTT CASTETDTQYF
TRBJ1-1 15 TRBD1 TRBV6-5 . TGTGCCAGCAGTAGAGAGACAGGGTTAAGTGGTGAAGCTTTCTTT CASSRETGLSGEAFF
TRBJ2-1 17 . TRBV23-1 . TGCGCCAGCAGTCAACCCAGGAGTCTGACATTGTACAATGAGCAGTTCTTC CASSQPRSLTLYNEQFF
TRBJ2-7 15 . TRBV2 . TGTGCCAGCAGTAAAGGGGGGACAGCGCAGTACGAGCAGTACTTC CASSKGGTAQYEQYF
TRBJ1-5 16 . TRBV7-9 . TGTGCCAGCAGCTTAGAATACGGGAGACTCAATCAGCCCCAGCATTTT CASSLEYGRLNQPQHF
TRBJ2-7 17 TRBD2 TRBV7-8 . TGTGCCAGCAGCCCGGGACTAGCGGGACCAGTCTCCTACGAGCAGTACTTC CASSPGLAGPVSYEQYF
TRBJ1-2 16 TRBD1 TRBV6-6 . TGTGCCAGCAGCACGTCCGGGACAGGGGGATTCTATGGCTACACCTTC CASSTSGTGGFYGYTF
TRBJ1-2 16 . TRBV28 . TGTGCCAGCAGTTTGGGAACAGGGCCAGCTAACTATGGCTACACCTTC CASSLGTGPANYGYTF
TRBJ2-3 15 TRBD2 TRBV2 . TGTGCCAGCAGTCCTAGCGGGGGTGTCACAGATACGCAGTATTTT CASSPSGGVTDTQYF